This TCR beta chain was documented in a study of cytomegalovirus exposure and HLA in healthy donors. Vbeta (60) and Jbeta (13) primers were used in the PCR. Some clones are missing from TCRdb's copy, which holds only in-frame ones; the method was immunoSEQ multiplex PCR. The sample table sets out around 200,000 clones. The source material was PBMCs. The clonotype comes from a girl aged 2-10 years in good health and CMV-seropositive.

The CDR3 loop is CASSSDTGTNTGELFF. In DNA form, the CDR3 reads TGTGCCAGCAGCTCCGATACGGGGACTAACACCGGGGAGCTGTTTTTT. This chain connects TRBV7-9 to TRBJ2-2; tentatively, D is TRBD2 (6 bases). The CDR3 totals 16 residues. V lost 4 bases and J 2 bases, leaving 14 bases between the germline ends. Germline V gene lookup returns CDR1 SEHNR and CDR2 FQNEAQ (reference sequence). Together with reference TRBV7-9 and TRBJ2-2, the CDR3 gives the full variable domain: DTGVSQNPRHKITKRGQNVTFRCDPISEHNRLYWYRQTLGQGPEFLTYFQNEAQLEKSRLLSDRFSAERPKGSFSTLEIQRTEQGDSAMYLCASSSDTGTNTGELFFGEGSRLTVL.